The clone carrying this T cell receptor beta chain occurred a few times. Its antigen is currently unknown. V lost 6 bases, J lost 5 bases, and 9 bases stayed unmatched. The CDR3 is 14 amino acids. Germline V gene data show CDR1 as LGHDT and CDR2 as YNNKEL (reference sequence). Arm-PCR of CDR3 regions with iRepertoire HTBI primers generated TCR beta libraries. TCRdb fed the multiplex PCR reads into MiXCR, producing one record per CDR3 protein. This repertoire shows a few hundred thousand distinct CDR3 sequences, around 22% found once; its top ten account for around 26%. This sample was included in a study of regulatory T cells in long-lasting Graves disease. Time point denoted: persistent/refractory GD, antithyroid drugs over 5 years with positive TRAb. PBMC RNA was the source of the TCR library. Enrollment of patients was through an endocrinology department in Xi'an, China. Study observations and caveats: Thyroid tissue was not studied; only peripheral blood was. Persistent disease preferred TRBV28, TRBJ1-2 and TRBJ2-5; new disease, TRBV20-1 and TRBJ2-1.

The sample in question was peripheral blood mononuclear cells (PBMCs), obtained when the disease was refractory, from a patient treated with antithyroid drugs. The chain has TRBV3-1 and TRBJ2-5, with 7 bases that match TRBD1. This sequence originates from a female donor with Graves disease. CDR3 coding DNA: TGTGCCAGCAGGCCAGGACAGGTGAAGGAGACCCAGTACTTC. Translation: CASRPGQVKETQYF.